Listed below are T cell receptor beta chains from one sample, sequenced in a study of OX40 agonist ivuxolimab in advanced cancers. Assay: immunoSEQ multiplex PCR; the TCRdb copy retains only in-frame clones and omits some. The repertoire consists of tens of thousands of clones, with more than 65% occurring once and the leading ten covering approximately 5.1%. The sample consisted of CD4+ or CD8+ T cells sorted from blood, taken in a trial of the OX40 agonist ivuxolimab. The origin of the receptors is an adult with an advanced solid tumor such as melanoma, head and neck, liver or kidney cancer. The CDR3 runs from the conserved cysteine through the conserved F or W. Each record gives: V gene, clone size, J gene, CDR3 protein. Clone size appears in some rows only: once, few, many, or a class for an expanded clone.

>TRBV7-9|-|TRBJ2-2
CASSGGELFF
>TRBV18|-|TRBJ2-7
CASSSGQGFSYEQYF
>TRBV2|few|TRBJ1-3
CASSDRGLGNTIYF
>TRBV19|-|TRBJ2-3
CASSTLALSTDTQYF
>TRBV9|-|TRBJ2-4
CASSAPPLGLEYEYIQYF
>TRBV7-3|-|TRBJ1-1
CASSRQPNTEAFF
>TRBV5-4|few|TRBJ1-1
CASSPTRGTEAFF
>TRBV4-3|-|TRBJ1-4
CASSPTGITNEKLFF
>TRBV7-9|once|TRBJ1-2
CASSPPTGPGGYTF
>TRBV5-1|-|TRBJ1-2
CASSREGQASYGYTF
>TRBV5-6|-|TRBJ1-3
CASSWGSGNTIYF
>TRBV28|-|TRBJ1-5
CASSLLSGLNQPQHF
>TRBV28|-|TRBJ2-7
CASSTGSSEQYF
>TRBV7-9|-|TRBJ2-7
CASSLGSSGRSYEQYF
>TRBV25-1|-|TRBJ1-1
CASQIGNTEAFF
>TRBV5-1|few|TRBJ2-5
CASSLAGGDQETQYF
>TRBV5-1|-|TRBJ2-3
CASSLEGQVSTDTQYF
>TRBV6-5|-|TRBJ2-3
CASSYKKFWSTDTQYF
>TRBV25-1|-|TRBJ2-1
CASSPDRGLYNEQFF
>TRBV15|-|TRBJ1-5
CATSRDSRQGDQPQHF
>TRBV28|-|TRBJ2-7
CASSKETGAYEQYF
>TRBV2|-|TRBJ2-1
CASRRGQGKNEQFF
>TRBV29-1|few|TRBJ2-2
CSVDGAGTGELFF
>TRBV7-9|-|TRBJ1-5
CASSLETGDQPQHF
>TRBV7-7|-|TRBJ2-2
CASSLRAGVNTGELFF
>TRBV11-2|once|TRBJ1-2
CASSPGVGYGYTF
>TRBV28|-|TRBJ1-1
CASSFKGGGVAFF
>TRBV11-2|-|TRBJ2-3
CASEWTGTGSNTQYF
>TRBV6-1|-|TRBJ1-3
CATSRVNTIYF
>TRBV2|-|TRBJ2-7
CASSENYEQYF
>TRBV5-4|-|TRBJ2-3
CASRPGTSGNTDTQYF